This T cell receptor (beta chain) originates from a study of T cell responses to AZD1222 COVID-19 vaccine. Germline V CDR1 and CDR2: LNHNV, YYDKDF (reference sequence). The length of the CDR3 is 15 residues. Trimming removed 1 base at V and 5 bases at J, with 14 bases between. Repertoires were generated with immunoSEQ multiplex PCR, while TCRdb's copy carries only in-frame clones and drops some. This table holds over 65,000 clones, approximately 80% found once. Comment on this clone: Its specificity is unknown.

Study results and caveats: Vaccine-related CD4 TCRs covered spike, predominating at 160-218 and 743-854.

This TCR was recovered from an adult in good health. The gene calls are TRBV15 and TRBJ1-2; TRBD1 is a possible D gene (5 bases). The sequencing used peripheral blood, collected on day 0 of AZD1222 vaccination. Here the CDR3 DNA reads TGTGCCACCAGCAGAGGCAACCAGGGAGAATATGGCTACACCTTC. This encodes CATSRGNQGEYGYTF.